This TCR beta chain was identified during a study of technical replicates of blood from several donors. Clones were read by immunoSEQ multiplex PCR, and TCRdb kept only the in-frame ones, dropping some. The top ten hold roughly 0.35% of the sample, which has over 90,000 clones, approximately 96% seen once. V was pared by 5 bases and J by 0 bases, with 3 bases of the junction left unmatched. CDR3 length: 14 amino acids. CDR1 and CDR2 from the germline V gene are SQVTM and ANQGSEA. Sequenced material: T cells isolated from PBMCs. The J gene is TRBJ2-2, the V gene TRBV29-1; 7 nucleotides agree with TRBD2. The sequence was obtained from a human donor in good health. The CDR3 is CSVCGLANTGELFF. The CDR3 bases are TGCAGCGTTTGTGGACTAGCGAACACCGGGGAGCTGTTTTTT.